This T cell receptor (beta chain) was sequenced in a study of CD8+ T cells in alopecia areata. Study details: Oral tofacitinib, 5 to 10 mg twice daily, was given in an open-label trial.

Documented treatment: oral pan-JAK inhibitor, 5-10 mg twice daily. This clone was seen a handful of times. As yet, its antigen is unknown. Germline V lookup: CDR1 SEHNR, CDR2 FQNEAQ (reference sequence). V was clipped by 2 bases and J by 3 bases, with 4 bases between them. The CDR3 consists of 12 residues. Whole-study results and caveats: Alopecia totalis/universalis scalp especially showed more expanded CD8+ clones than normal scalp.

Extracted RNA was reverse transcribed into cDNA, the sequencing template. The protocol was immunoSEQ multiplex PCR, while the TCRdb copy is restricted to in-frame clones and leaves out a portion. The sample records about 140,000 clones, roughly 50% being singletons. The material sequenced was CD8+ T cells sorted from blood, taken at week 4, from a patient treated with tofacitinib. This receptor was taken from a human donor with alopecia areata. The V call is TRBV7-9, the J call TRBJ1-1; no firm D call. The CDR3 reads CASSLSDTEAFF. The CDR3 nucleotides are TGTGCCAGCAGCTTAAGTGACACTGAAGCTTTCTTT.